This TCR beta chain was recovered during a study of T cell changes during pregnancy in multiple sclerosis. CDR1 and CDR2 (germline): MNHEY, SVGAGI. V was trimmed by 10 bases and J by 8 bases, leaving 14 bases between them. The CDR3 has 11 amino acids. The method was immunoSEQ multiplex PCR; TCRdb's version includes in-frame clones alone and lacks a portion of them. The sample carries 20,000 to 30,000 clones, roughly nine tenths recorded once. This sequence joins TRBV6-5 and TRBJ1-1; the D is unclear. The sample was CD8+ T cells from peripheral blood mononuclear cells, taken in the third trimester of pregnancy. This clonotype was sampled from a female donor in good health, enrolled as a control in a pregnancy study. This CDR3 is CANSVGREAFF. In DNA, the CDR3 is TGTGCCAACTCTGTGGGGAGGGAAGCTTTCTTT.